The 21 T cell receptor beta chains below come from one sample, sequenced in a study of T cell repertoires in cytomegalovirus infection. Using its own MiXCR run on the reads, TCRdb lists one record per CDR3 protein. The data contain some 200,000 distinct CDR3 sequences, about 20% of them singletons. Sequencing was performed on PBMCs. These receptors came from a human donor in good health (CMV status not recorded). Some clones in this sample may be carry-over from other donors' samples.

The chain uses TRBV30 and TRBJ2-1; 7 positions agree with TRBD1. The CDR3 spans 12 residues. V shed 5 bases, J shed 8 bases, and the junction held 6 bases outside the gene matches. Looked up from germline, CDR1 is GTSNPN and CDR2 is SVGIG (reference sequence). The CDR3 loop is CAWDSTGYEQFF. As DNA, the CDR3 is TGTGCCTGGGACTCGACAGGGTATGAGCAGTTCTTC.

This clonotype occurred a few times. The rearrangement links TRBV28 to TRBJ2-3, with D unclear. V shed 10 bases and J shed 4 bases, with 18 bases lying between them. Germline values: CDR1 MDHEN, CDR2 SYDVKM. The CDR3 has 14 residues. The DNA for the CDR3 is TGTGCCACCACCCAAAGGAACGGTCCAGATACGCAGTATTTT. This encodes CATTQRNGPDTQYF.

This chain joins TRBV19 and TRBJ1-2, with TRBD1 matching 8 bases. The V and J ends lost 6 bases and 7 bases, in that order; junction bases with no gene match: 7. This CDR3 spans 13 amino acids. Germline lookup yields CDR1 LNHDA and CDR2 SQIVND (reference sequence). CDR3 sequence: CASSDRGKRGYTF. DNA of the CDR3: TGTGCCAGTAGCGACAGGGGAAAGCGTGGCTACACCTTC.

The chain is built from TRBV7-3 and TRBJ2-1; 13 positions match TRBD2. This CDR3 has 20 residues. V lost 0 bases and J lost 0; bases outside the gene matches: 8. Per germline, CDR1 SGHTA and CDR2 FQGTGA. The CDR3 DNA sequence: TGTGCCAGCAGCTTAACCCGTAGGACTAGCGGGGGCAGCTCCTACAATGAGCAGTTCTTC. Translated: CASSLTRRTSGGSSYNEQFF.

This clonotype occurred many times. The V gene is TRBV6-2 or TRBV6-3, the J gene TRBJ1-2; 8 bases agree with TRBD1. The germline CDR1 and CDR2 sequences are MNHEY and SVGEGT. The CDR3 length is 16 residues. The V gene end was trimmed by 7 bases and the J gene end by 3 bases; junction bases not matched to a gene: 13. CDR3 protein: CASTNLGQGGDYGYTF. The CDR3 DNA follows: TGTGCCAGCACAAATCTTGGACAGGGAGGAGACTATGGCTACACCTTC.

At least ten counts were recorded for this clonotype. DNA for the CDR3: TGTGCCACCAGCAGAACCCCCCCGAGCCACACCGCCTCCTACGAGCAGTACTTC. The encoded protein is CATSRTPPSHTASYEQYF. The chain recombines TRBV15 with TRBJ2-7; D remains ambiguous. Per germline, CDR1 LNHNV and CDR2 YYDKDF (reference sequence). Trimming took 2 bases from V and 0 from J, leaving 20 bases between them. The CDR3 length is 18 residues.

In this sample, this clonotype turned up many times. The chain carries TRBV12-3 or TRBV12-4 and TRBJ2-7, with unresolved D. The CDR3 spans 13 residues. Trimming shortened V by 2 bases and J by 1 base, and 6 bases separated the two germline ends. CDR3 sequence (DNA): TGTGCCAGCAGTTTATCCGTTTCCTACGAGCAGTACTTC. Protein: CASSLSVSYEQYF.

V is TRBV3-1 and J is TRBJ1-2; D is perhaps TRBD1 (6 bases). Per germline, CDR1 LGHDT and CDR2 YNNKEL (reference sequence). Trimming stripped 4 bases from V and 4 bases from J, with 19 bases between. The CDR3 sequence is 16 residues long. The CDR3 protein is CASSPATGSGRYGYTF. CDR3 nucleotides: TGTGCCAGCAGCCCAGCCACAGGGAGCGGACGCTATGGCTACACCTTC.

A note on this clonotype: The germline gene is not matched at one end of the junction; a read error may be the cause. The chain links TRBV29-1 to TRBJ1-2, with D hard to call. CDR3 length equals 13 residues. Germline CDR1 SQVTM, CDR2 ANQGSEA. CDR3 sequence reads: CSVEAPQRRVYSF. CDR3 nucleotides: TGCAGCGTTGAAGCCCCTCAGCGGAGGGTCTACTCCTTC.

This clonotype was recorded at least ten times. V usage is TRBV28 and J usage is TRBJ2-1; D is possibly TRBD2 (6 bases). The CDR3 is made up of 13 amino acids. V lost 7 bases to trimming and J lost 4 bases, with 11 bases between them. Germline V gene sequence: CDR1 MDHEN, CDR2 SYDVKM. The CDR3 reads CASMRAGYNEQFF. CDR3 bases: TGTGCCAGCATGAGGGCGGGATACAATGAGCAGTTCTTC. Looking up the rest from reference TRBV28 and TRBJ2-1 gives the full variable domain: DVKVTQSSRYLVKRTGEKVFLECVQDMDHENMFWYRQDPGLGLRLIYFSYDVKMKEKGDIPEGYSVSREKKERFSLILESASTNQTSMYLCASMRAGYNEQFFGPGTRLTVL.

This clonotype turned up a few times. The chain joins TRBV6-5 to TRBJ2-1, with 10 nucleotides matching TRBD2. Trimming at V came to 4 bases and at J to 9 bases, leaving 9 bases not matched to a gene. Germline V gene sequence: CDR1 MNHEY, CDR2 SVGAGI. The CDR3 consists of 15 residues. The CDR3 nucleotides read TGTGCCAGCAGTTCACTAGCGGGACCCTCCGGTGAGCAGTTCTTC. It is translated as CASSSLAGPSGEQFF.

V is TRBV20-1 and J is TRBJ2-1; 10 bases align to TRBD2. CDR1 and CDR2 from the germline V gene are DFQATT and SNEGSKA (reference sequence). V lost 6 bases to trimming and J lost 3 bases; unmatched junction nucleotides: 8. The CDR3 length is 15 residues. This chain's CDR3 is CSAVPTSGFYNEQFF. Here the CDR3 DNA reads TGCAGTGCCGTTCCGACTAGCGGGTTCTACAATGAGCAGTTCTTC.

The CDR3 loop reads CASSKTGTLTYEQYF. CDR3 bases: TGTGCCAGCAGCAAAACCGGGACGCTTACCTACGAGCAGTACTTC. The genes are TRBV14 and TRBJ2-7, with D perhaps given as TRBD1 or TRBD2 (5 bases each). V was shortened by 5 bases and J by 2 bases, with 16 bases between the two germline ends. From germline, CDR1 is SGHDN and CDR2 FVKESK. The CDR3 is 15 residues long.

The sample holds a few counts of this clonotype. The J gene is TRBJ2-5, the V gene TRBV11-2, with TRBD2 as a possible D gene (5 bases). Looked up from germline, CDR1 is SGHAT and CDR2 is FQNNGV. The CDR3 extends over 15 amino acids. The ends were cut back, 0 bases at V and 7 bases at J, with 15 bases in the middle. CDR3 region: CASSLDSSSAGTQYF. CDR3 nucleotides: TGTGCCAGCAGCTTAGATTCGAGTAGCGCCGGGACCCAGTACTTC.

A note on this clonotype: One junction end does not reproduce the germline sequence, and a read error may be involved. The chain carries TRBV7-9 and TRBJ2-2; 13 positions agree with TRBD2. The CDR3 is made up of 16 amino acids. From germline, CDR1 is SEHNR and CDR2 FQNEAQ (reference sequence). The CDR3 loop reads CASSLGLAGSTGELFF. The CDR3, as DNA: TGCGCCAGCAGCTTGGGACTAGCGGGGAGCACCGGGGAGCTGTTTTTT.

The V and J genes are TRBV7-2 and TRBJ2-5, with unresolved D. V lost 5 bases, J lost 3 bases, and 13 bases lay in between. From germline, CDR1 is SGHTA and CDR2 FQGNSA. The CDR3 contains 14 residues. CDR3 nucleotides: TGTGCCAGCAGCCAGGTGTATCACAAAGAGACCCAGTACTTC. This gives the protein CASSQVYHKETQYF.

This clonotype was counted only a few times. V and J are TRBV28 and TRBJ1-2; 9 bases fit TRBD1. The germline CDR1 and CDR2 sequences are MDHEN and SYDVKM. This CDR3 is built from 18 residues. The V gene end was trimmed by 7 bases and the J gene end by 3 bases; junction bases not matched to a gene: 18. CDR3 residues: CASIIDRDREGRYYGYTF. The CDR3 nucleotides are TGTGCCAGCATCATCGACCGGGACAGGGAGGGGAGGTACTATGGCTACACCTTC.

This clonotype occurred many times. The chain employs TRBV7-2 and TRBJ2-1, with D perhaps TRBD2 (6 bases). Germline V gene lookup returns CDR1 SGHTA and CDR2 FQGNSA. V lost 5 bases and J 9 bases, leaving 17 bases between the germline ends. The CDR3 is made up of 14 amino acids. This chain's CDR3 is CASSPGGSGGEQFF. The CDR3 DNA reads as TGTGCCAGCAGCCCCGGAGGGTCTGGAGGTGAGCAGTTCTTC.

This clonotype was counted between two and nine times. The CDR3 region has the DNA TGCGCCAGCAGCCACGGGACAGGGATTGGGCAGCCCCAGCATTTT. This gives the protein CASSHGTGIGQPQHF. The chain joins TRBV4-1 to TRBJ1-5; 9 bases are shared with TRBD1. The germline V gene has CDR1 MGHRA and CDR2 YSYEKL. V trimming: 3 bases; J trimming: 7 bases; junction bases outside the gene matches: 7. The CDR3 loop spans 15 amino acids.

The V gene is TRBV20-1, the J gene TRBJ1-1; D not certain. Germline-derived CDR1 and CDR2 are DFQATT and SNEGSKA (reference sequence). The CDR3 runs 13 residues. V was shortened by 4 bases and J by 1 base, with 10 bases between the two germline ends. CDR3 coding DNA: TGCAGTGCTACCCAACCCAAGAACACTGAAGCTTTCTTT. It specifies CSATQPKNTEAFF.

This clonotype was counted at least ten times. The gene calls are TRBV28 and TRBJ1-5; TRBD1 might be the D (5 bases). Germline V lookup: CDR1 MDHEN, CDR2 SYDVKM. The CDR3 has 13 amino acids. Deletions cut 7 bases from V and 3 bases from J, with 10 bases between. The CDR3 nucleotides read TGTGCCAGCAAAAGGGGTATCAATCAGCCCCAGCATTTT. It is translated as CASKRGINQPQHF.